These T cell receptor beta chains were read from a single sample in a study of Graves' ophthalmopathy and Graves' hyperthyroidism. TCRdb fed the multiplex PCR reads into MiXCR, producing one record per CDR3 protein. Counted here are under 250,000 distinct CDR3 sequences, 20% to 25% occurring once; the ten biggest clones make up approximately 39%. The sequenced sample was peripheral blood. These receptors all come from a woman aged 45-60 years with Graves' ophthalmopathy. Each CDR3 is given without its conserved first and last residue. Fields, in order: J gene, V gene, CDR3 protein.

j_gene: TRBJ1-5; v_gene: TRBV30; CDR3aa: AWSVGGEGNQPQH
j_gene: TRBJ1-1; v_gene: TRBV6-1; CDR3aa: ASSETLGSTEAF
j_gene: TRBJ2-7; v_gene: TRBV28; CDR3aa: ASTRDRGAFYEQY
j_gene: TRBJ2-5; v_gene: TRBV11-2; CDR3aa: ASSLLGGTSGRETQY
j_gene: TRBJ1-1; v_gene: TRBV19; CDR3aa: ASGDRGRTEAF
j_gene: TRBJ2-2; v_gene: TRBV5-1; CDR3aa: ASKATSSTGELF
j_gene: TRBJ2-2; v_gene: TRBV19; CDR3aa: ASSNRLTTGELF
j_gene: TRBJ1-5; v_gene: TRBV2; CDR3aa: ASGPQGVAQPQH
j_gene: TRBJ2-7; v_gene: TRBV20-1; CDR3aa: SAYPSGKSYEQY
j_gene: TRBJ2-5; v_gene: TRBV20-1; CDR3aa: SARTYRGLQQETQY
j_gene: TRBJ2-7; v_gene: TRBV7-9; CDR3aa: ASSPETDTYEQY
j_gene: TRBJ2-7; v_gene: TRBV11-2; CDR3aa: ASSLDDAVYEQY
j_gene: TRBJ2-7; v_gene: TRBV20-1; CDR3aa: SAPDRVLNEQY
j_gene: TRBJ1-2; v_gene: TRBV19; CDR3aa: ASSTRTGYRYGYT
j_gene: TRBJ1-5; v_gene: TRBV4-1; CDR3aa: ASSQDARDHPQH
j_gene: TRBJ2-5; v_gene: TRBV28; CDR3aa: ASSIGQTIQETQY
j_gene: TRBJ2-7; v_gene: TRBV27; CDR3aa: ASSLAGGMYEQY
j_gene: TRBJ2-2; v_gene: TRBV6-1; CDR3aa: ASSEAEATGELF
j_gene: TRBJ2-7; v_gene: TRBV7-3; CDR3aa: ASSFSVGGAYEQY
j_gene: TRBJ2-7; v_gene: TRBV20-1; CDR3aa: SAYPRWEADEQY
j_gene: TRBJ2-5; v_gene: TRBV3-1; CDR3aa: ASSQNGETQY
j_gene: TRBJ1-5; v_gene: TRBV6-2/TRBV6-3; CDR3aa: ASENDGQGNQPQH
j_gene: TRBJ1-2; v_gene: TRBV6-1; CDR3aa: ASSEKGTGDGYT
j_gene: TRBJ2-5; v_gene: TRBV10-3; CDR3aa: ATGTSAQETQY
j_gene: TRBJ1-3; v_gene: TRBV5-5; CDR3aa: ASSSGVSGNTIY
j_gene: TRBJ1-2; v_gene: TRBV30; CDR3aa: ASSIQGEISYGYT
j_gene: TRBJ2-7; v_gene: TRBV14; CDR3aa: ASSQTLIGTSGVHTFEQY
j_gene: TRBJ1-1; v_gene: TRBV28; CDR3aa: ASSLSRREGAAF
j_gene: TRBJ1-2; v_gene: TRBV30; CDR3aa: AWSVLRGVGYT
j_gene: TRBJ2-2; v_gene: TRBV2; CDR3aa: ASSEAPRGTGELF
j_gene: TRBJ2-4; v_gene: TRBV6-1; CDR3aa: ASQTGGFGKNIQY
j_gene: TRBJ2-7; v_gene: TRBV20-1; CDR3aa: SAQREVSSYEQY
j_gene: TRBJ1-1; v_gene: TRBV20-1; CDR3aa: SAKRGGATEAF
j_gene: TRBJ1-2; v_gene: TRBV28; CDR3aa: ASSLKGQGGSYT
j_gene: TRBJ1-1; v_gene: TRBV6-2/TRBV6-3; CDR3aa: ASMRESTNTEAF